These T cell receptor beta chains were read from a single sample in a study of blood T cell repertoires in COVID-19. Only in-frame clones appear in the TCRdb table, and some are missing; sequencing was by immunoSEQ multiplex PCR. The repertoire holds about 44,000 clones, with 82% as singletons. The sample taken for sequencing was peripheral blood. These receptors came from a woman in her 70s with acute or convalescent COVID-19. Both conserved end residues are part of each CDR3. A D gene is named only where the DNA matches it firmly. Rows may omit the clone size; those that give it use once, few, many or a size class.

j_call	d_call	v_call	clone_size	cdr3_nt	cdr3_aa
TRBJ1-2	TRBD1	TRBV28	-	TGTGCCAGCAGTCCGAACTTACAGGGGGCGGATGGCTACACCTTC	CASSPNLQGADGYTF
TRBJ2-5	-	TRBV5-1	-	TGCGCCAGCAGCCCAGCTGGGCGGGTTCGAGAGACCCAGTACTTC	CASSPAGRVRETQYF
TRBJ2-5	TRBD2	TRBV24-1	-	TGTGCCACCAGTGATTTGCAAAAAGGACTAGCGGGAAACCAAGAGACCCAGTACTTC	CATSDLQKGLAGNQETQYF
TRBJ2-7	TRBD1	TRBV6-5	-	TGTGCCAGCAGCCAGGACAGGGTTTGGGCCGAGCAGTACTTC	CASSQDRVWAEQYF
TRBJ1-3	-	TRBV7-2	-	TGTGCCAGCAGCTTACTTGGGCACAAATCTGGAAACACCATATATTTT	CASSLLGHKSGNTIYF
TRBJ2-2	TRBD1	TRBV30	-	TGTGCCTGGAAGACAGGGAACCTGAACACCGGGGAGCTGTTTTTT	CAWKTGNLNTGELFF
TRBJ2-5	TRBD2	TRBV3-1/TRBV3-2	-	TGTGCCAGCAGCCAAGTGGCGGGAGGGAATCAAGAGACCCAGTACTTC	CASSQVAGGNQETQYF
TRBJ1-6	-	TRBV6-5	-	TGTGCCAGCAGTTACTCGAGTAACGGGGGGAATTCACCCCTCCACTTT	CASSYSSNGGNSPLHF
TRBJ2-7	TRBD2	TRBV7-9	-	TGTGCCAGCAGCACGGGACTAGCGGGAGTTGGCGAGCAGTACTTC	CASSTGLAGVGEQYF
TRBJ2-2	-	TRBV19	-	TGTGCCAGTACAAAGGGCGGGGCGAACACCGGGGAGCTGTTTTTT	CASTKGGANTGELFF
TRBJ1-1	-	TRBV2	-	TGTGCCAGCAGTGAAGCGCGGGGGAACACTGAAGCTTTCTTT	CASSEARGNTEAFF
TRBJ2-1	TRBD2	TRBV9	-	TGTGCCAGCAGCGTACTAGCGGGAATCAATGAGCAGTTCTTC	CASSVLAGINEQFF
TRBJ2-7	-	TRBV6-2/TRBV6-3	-	TGTGCCAGCAGTTACGGTCGTACGGGAGCCCACGAGCAGTACTTC	CASSYGRTGAHEQYF
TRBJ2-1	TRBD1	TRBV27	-	TGTGCCAGCAATCCGCTGGGACAGACTAACAATGAGCAGTTCTTC	CASNPLGQTNNEQFF
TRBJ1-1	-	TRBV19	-	TGTGCCAGTATCAGTACGGGTTCTCCTTCCTCTGAAGCTTTCTTT	CASISTGSPSSEAFF
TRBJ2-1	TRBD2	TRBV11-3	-	TGTGCCAGCAGCCCGACTAGCGGGAGGCCTATTGAGCAGTTCTTC	CASSPTSGRPIEQFF
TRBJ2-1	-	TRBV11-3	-	TGTGCCTCCGGGACTTCCTCCTACAATGAGCAGTTCTTC	CASGTSSYNEQFF
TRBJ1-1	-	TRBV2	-	TGTGCCAGCAAGGTGGGAGGGGCTGAAGCTTTCTTT	CASKVGGAEAFF
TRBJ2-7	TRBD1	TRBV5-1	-	TGCGCCAGCAGTTCCGACAGGGACGTCGAGCAGTACTTC	CASSSDRDVEQYF
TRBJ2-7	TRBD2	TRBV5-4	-	TGTGCCAGCAGCCTCTCACTAGCGGAGGCCTCCTACGAGCAGTACTTC	CASSLSLAEASYEQYF
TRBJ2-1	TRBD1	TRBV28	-	TGTGCCAGCAGTTGGGGACAGGCCTACAATGAGCAGTTCTTC	CASSWGQAYNEQFF
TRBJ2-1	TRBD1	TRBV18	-	TGTGCCAGCTCACTGTTCGGGACAGGGGATTCCTACAATGAGCAGTTCTTC	CASSLFGTGDSYNEQFF
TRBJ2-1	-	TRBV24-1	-	TGTGCCACCAGTGATTACAGCGGATTCGATGAGCAGTTCTTC	CATSDYSGFDEQFF
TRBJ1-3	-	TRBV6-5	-	TGTGCCAGCAGTAATGCGGGGGGAAACACCATATATTTT	CASSNAGGNTIYF
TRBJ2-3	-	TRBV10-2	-	TGCGCCAGCAGTGAAGGCGTAGCCCCCCCAGATACGCAGTATTTT	CASSEGVAPPDTQYF
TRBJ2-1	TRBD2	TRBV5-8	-	TGTGCCAGCAGCCCGGGACTAGCCCCCAATGAGCAGTTCTTC	CASSPGLAPNEQFF
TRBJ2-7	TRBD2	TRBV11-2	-	TGTGCCAGCAGCTTAGGTGCGGGGGCCTACGAGCAGTACTTC	CASSLGAGAYEQYF
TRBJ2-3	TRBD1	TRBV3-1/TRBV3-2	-	TGTGCCAGCAGCCACACCGGGACAGGTCATACGCAGTATTTT	CASSHTGTGHTQYF
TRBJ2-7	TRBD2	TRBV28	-	TGTGCCAGCAGTTTATTCGGCGGGAGGGCAAACGAGCAGTACTTC	CASSLFGGRANEQYF
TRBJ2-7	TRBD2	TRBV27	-	TGTGCCAGCAGTTTATATGCGGGAGGCGTGACAGAGCAGTACTTC	CASSLYAGGVTEQYF
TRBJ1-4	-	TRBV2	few	TGTGCCAGCAGTTACGGAGATAATGAAAAACTGTTTTTT	CASSYGDNEKLFF
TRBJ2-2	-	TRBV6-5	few	TGTGCCAGCAATCGGGGGGCAGCGTCCGGGGAGCTGTTTTTT	CASNRGAASGELFF
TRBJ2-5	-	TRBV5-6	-	TGTGCCAGCAGCTTGGGACAGCAAGAGACCCAGTACTTC	CASSLGQQETQYF
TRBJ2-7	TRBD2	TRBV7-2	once	TGTGCCAGCAGCCTTACTAGCGGGAGGGCCCAGTACGAGCAGTACTTC	CASSLTSGRAQYEQYF
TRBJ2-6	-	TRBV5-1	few	TGCGCCAGCAGCGGTGGCCACTCTGGGGCCAACGTCCTGACTTTC	CASSGGHSGANVLTF
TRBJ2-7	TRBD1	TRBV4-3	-	TGCGCCAGCAGCCGAGATGACAGGGGGGGGTATCCCTACGAGCAGTACTTC	CASSRDDRGGYPYEQYF
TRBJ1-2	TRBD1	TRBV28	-	TGTGCCAGCAGCAGTTCGGACAGGGGGCCGGAGGGCTACACCTTC	CASSSSDRGPEGYTF
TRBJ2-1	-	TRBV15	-	TGTGCCACCAGCGGGGGCAGGGTTGAGGGGTCCTACAATGAGCAGTTCTTC	CATSGGRVEGSYNEQFF
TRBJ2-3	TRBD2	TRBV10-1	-	TGCGCCAGCAGTAAAATGCGGGAGGGTAAAGAGCAGTATTTT	CASSKMREGKEQYF
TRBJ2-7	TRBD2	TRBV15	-	TGTGCCACCAGCACAGGGACTAGCGGCAACTCCTACGAGCAGTACTTC	CATSTGTSGNSYEQYF
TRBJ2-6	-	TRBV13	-	TGTGCCAGCAGCTTCTGGAGTTCTGGGGCCAACGTCCTGACTTTC	CASSFWSSGANVLTF
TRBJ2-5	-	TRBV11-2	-	TGTGCCAGCAGAACCGACACGAATGGAAAGACCCAGTACTTC	CASRTDTNGKTQYF
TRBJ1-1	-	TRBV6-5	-	TGTGCCAGCGGACGGGGAAACACTGAAGCTTTCTTT	CASGRGNTEAFF
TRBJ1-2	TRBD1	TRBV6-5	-	TGTGCCAGCAGTTACATAGGGGCCGACAGGGAAGATGGCTACACCTTC	CASSYIGADREDGYTF